A selection of T cell receptor beta chains follows, all from one sample in a study of blood T cell repertoires in COVID-19. This table comes from immunoSEQ multiplex PCR, and its TCRdb copy is limited to in-frame clones, with some not included. The data show over 200,000 clones, approximately 88% seen once. Specimen: PBMCs or T cells enriched from blood (not recorded which). The receptors were sampled from a woman in her thirties who had been exposed to COVID-19. CDR3s include the opening cysteine and the closing phenylalanine or tryptophan. The D gene is left open where the match is weak. Only part of the rows carry a size: once, few, many, or a class if the clone is expanded.

J gene | V gene | D gene | clone size | CDR3 protein | CDR3 DNA
TRBJ2-1 | TRBV13 | TRBD2 | NA | CASSLGASGSSYQGYNEQFF | TGTGCCAGCAGCTTAGGTGCTAGCGGGAGCTCGTATCAGGGCTACAATGAGCAGTTCTTC
TRBJ1-3 | TRBV4-1 | NA | NA | CASSQDTVQGSGNTIYF | TGCGCCAGCAGCCAAGATACCGTCCAGGGTTCCGGAAACACCATATATTTT
TRBJ1-1 | TRBV5-6 | TRBD1 | once | CASSLGQGVLSTEAFF | TGTGCCAGCAGCCTTGGACAGGGAGTCTTGAGCACTGAAGCTTTCTTT
TRBJ2-3 | TRBV30 | NA | NA | CAWTKDRPRWTDTQYF | TGTGCCTGGACGAAAGACAGGCCACGATGGACAGATACGCAGTATTTT
TRBJ2-7 | TRBV11-2 | TRBD1 | few | CASSYGTGTYEQYF | TGTGCCAGCAGCTACGGGACAGGGACCTACGAGCAGTACTTC
TRBJ2-5 | TRBV4-2 | TRBD2 | once | CASSPYGTSGIQETQYF | TGTGCCAGCAGCCCCTATGGGACTAGCGGGATCCAAGAGACCCAGTACTTC
TRBJ2-7 | TRBV12-5 | NA | NA | CASGLVLDRSGYEQYF | TGTGCTAGTGGTTTGGTACTCGACAGGTCGGGTTACGAGCAGTACTTC
TRBJ1-5 | TRBV29-1 | NA | NA | CSVSRGPRQPQHF | TGCAGCGTTAGCAGGGGTCCTAGACAGCCCCAGCATTTT
TRBJ2-1 | TRBV11-1 | TRBD1 | NA | CASTDRGRRSYNEQFF | TGTGCCAGCACTGACAGGGGGCGCCGGTCCTACAATGAGCAGTTCTTC
TRBJ2-7 | TRBV28 | NA | NA | CASSFRTKVSYEQYF | TGTGCCAGCAGTTTCAGGACAAAAGTTTCCTACGAGCAGTACTTC
TRBJ2-5 | TRBV3-1/TRBV3-2 | TRBD2 | NA | CASSQDPAGLVQTQYF | TGTGCCAGCAGCCAAGATCCAGCGGGACTGGTTCAGACCCAGTACTTC
TRBJ1-5 | TRBV6-5 | NA | NA | CAGRVGNQPQHF | TGTGCCGGTCGGGTCGGCAATCAGCCCCAGCATTTT
TRBJ2-2 | TRBV7-7 | TRBD2 | NA | CASSSGLAGEAGELFF | TGTGCTAGCAGCTCAGGACTAGCGGGAGAGGCCGGGGAGCTGTTTTTT
TRBJ2-7 | TRBV12-3/TRBV12-4 | NA | many | CASSLAGIYEQYF | TGTGCCAGCAGTTTGGCAGGGATCTACGAGCAGTACTTC
TRBJ1-2 | TRBV28 | NA | many | CASSLTGNYGYTF | TGTGCCAGCAGTTTAACGGGGAACTATGGCTACACCTTC
TRBJ2-1 | TRBV7-3 | NA | NA | CASSPRGGAPNEQFF | TGTGCCAGCAGCCCCCGAGGGGGGGCCCCCAATGAGCAGTTCTTC
TRBJ2-3 | TRBV4-1 | TRBD2 | NA | CASSQARLAGYTDTQYF | TGCGCCAGCAGCCAAGCCCGACTAGCGGGATACACAGATACGCAGTATTTT
TRBJ1-3 | TRBV4-2 | NA | NA | CASSQDEGLDTIYF | TGTGCCAGCAGCCAAGACGAGGGTCTCGACACCATATATTTT
TRBJ2-7 | TRBV4-1 | NA | NA | CASSHPGTRGSYEQYF | TGCGCCAGCAGCCACCCAGGGACAAGAGGCTCCTACGAGCAGTACTTC
TRBJ2-7 | TRBV19 | TRBD2 | NA | CASSASGSSSYEQYF | TGTGCCAGTAGCGCTAGCGGGAGTTCTTCCTACGAGCAGTACTTC
TRBJ1-5 | TRBV19 | TRBD1 | NA | CASRWTGGNQPQHF | TGTGCCAGTAGGTGGACAGGGGGCAATCAGCCCCAGCATTTT
TRBJ1-1 | TRBV9 | NA | NA | CASSPSGANTEAFF | TGTGCCAGCAGCCCTAGTGGGGCGAACACTGAAGCTTTCTTT
TRBJ2-5 | TRBV5-1 | NA | NA | CASSLAVSGHNQETQYF | TGCGCCAGCAGCTTGGCAGTCTCGGGACACAACCAAGAGACCCAGTACTTC